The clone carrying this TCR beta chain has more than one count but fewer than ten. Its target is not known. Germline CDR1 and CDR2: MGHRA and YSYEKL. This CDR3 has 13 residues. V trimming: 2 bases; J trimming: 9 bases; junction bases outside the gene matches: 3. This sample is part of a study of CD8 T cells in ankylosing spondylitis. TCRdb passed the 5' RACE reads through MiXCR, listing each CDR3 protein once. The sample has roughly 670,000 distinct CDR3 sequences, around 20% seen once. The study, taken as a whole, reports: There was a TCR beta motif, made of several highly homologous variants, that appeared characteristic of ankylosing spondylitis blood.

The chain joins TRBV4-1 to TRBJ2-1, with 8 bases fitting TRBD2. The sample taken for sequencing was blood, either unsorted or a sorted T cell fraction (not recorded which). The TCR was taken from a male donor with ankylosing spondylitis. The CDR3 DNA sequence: TGCGCCAGCAGCCAATCAGCGGGAGTTGAGCAGTTCTTC. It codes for CASSQSAGVEQFF.